The rows below give T cell receptor beta chains drawn from one sample of a study of PD-L1 blockade in urothelial cancer. Some clones are missing from TCRdb's copy, which holds only in-frame ones; the method was immunoSEQ multiplex PCR. The sample holds about 100,000 clones; about 89% are singletons and the top ten take 0.85% to 1%. The source was PBMCs, collected around atezolizumab (anti-PD-L1) treatment. Source of these receptors: a woman of 80 years or more with urothelial cancer. Both conserved end residues are part of each CDR3. Fields, in order: D gene, J gene, V gene, clone size, CDR3 DNA, CDR3 protein. D genes are given only for firm matches. Clone sizes are given selectively: once, few, many, or a class where the clone is expanded.

D: NA
J: TRBJ2-7
V: TRBV4-1
size: few
DNA: TGCGCCAGCAGCCAAGAGGCGGGGCGTTCCTACGAGCAGTACTTC
CDR3: CASSQEAGRSYEQYF

D: NA
J: TRBJ1-2
V: TRBV28
size: NA
DNA: TGTGCCAGCAGTTTAGGGACTAGACAACGTGGCTACACCTTC
CDR3: CASSLGTRQRGYTF

D: NA
J: TRBJ2-3
V: TRBV2
size: NA
DNA: TGTGCCAGCATCCCCTTCACAGATACGCAGTATTTT
CDR3: CASIPFTDTQYF

D: NA
J: TRBJ2-5
V: TRBV19
size: NA
DNA: TGTGCCAGTAGTATGCGGGGTTGGGGGGAACAAGAGACCCAGTACTTC
CDR3: CASSMRGWGEQETQYF

D: NA
J: TRBJ1-2
V: TRBV30
size: NA
DNA: TGTGCCTGGAGTGCTCCCCGGACAACCTATGGCTACACCTTC
CDR3: CAWSAPRTTYGYTF

D: NA
J: TRBJ2-3
V: TRBV2
size: few
DNA: TGTGCCAGCAGTGAAAGGACAGGGACTACCACAGATACGCAGTATTTT
CDR3: CASSERTGTTTDTQYF

D: TRBD1
J: TRBJ2-3
V: TRBV7-3
size: NA
DNA: TGTGCCAGCAGCTTGGACACGACAGGGTTGAGCACAGATACGCAGTATTTT
CDR3: CASSLDTTGLSTDTQYF

D: NA
J: TRBJ2-2
V: TRBV5-1
size: NA
DNA: TGCGCCAGCAGTCCGGGGGGCGGCGGGGAGCTGTTTTTT
CDR3: CASSPGGGGELFF

D: NA
J: TRBJ1-1
V: TRBV6-1
size: NA
DNA: TGTGCCAGCTGGCCGATCACTGAAGCTTTCTTT
CDR3: CASWPITEAFF

D: TRBD2
J: TRBJ2-7
V: TRBV6-1
size: NA
DNA: TGTGCCAGCAGGGTATGGCGGGAGGGCTCCTACGAGCAGTACTTC
CDR3: CASRVWREGSYEQYF

D: TRBD1
J: TRBJ1-1
V: TRBV25-1
size: once
DNA: TGTGCCAGCAGCCTATCGACAGGGATGAACACTGAAGCTTTCTTT
CDR3: CASSLSTGMNTEAFF

D: NA
J: TRBJ1-2
V: TRBV15
size: NA
DNA: TGTGCCACCAGCAGGCCTCCGGACACCTATGGCTACACCTTC
CDR3: CATSRPPDTYGYTF

D: TRBD1
J: TRBJ2-1
V: TRBV5-1
size: NA
DNA: TGCGCCAGCAGCTTTGGACAGGGCAATGAGCAGTTCTTC
CDR3: CASSFGQGNEQFF

D: TRBD1
J: TRBJ1-2
V: TRBV6-5
size: once
DNA: TGTGCCAGCAGAGGACAGGGGACGTATGGCTACACCTTC
CDR3: CASRGQGTYGYTF

D: NA
J: TRBJ2-3
V: TRBV7-2
size: NA
DNA: TGTGCCAGCAGCTTATTCCTAACTAGCACAGATACGCAGTATTTT
CDR3: CASSLFLTSTDTQYF

D: NA
J: TRBJ1-1
V: TRBV18
size: NA
DNA: TGTGCCAGCTCACCAAGCCAGAACACTGAAGCTTTCTTT
CDR3: CASSPSQNTEAFF

D: NA
J: TRBJ2-1
V: TRBV7-9
size: NA
DNA: TGTGCCAGCAGCTTAGGGAACGCCCGTGGGCTCTTC
CDR3: CASSLGNARGLF

D: TRBD2
J: TRBJ2-4
V: TRBV6-1
size: NA
DNA: TGTGCCAGCAGTGAAACTAGCGGGGGACTCAAAAACATTCAGTACTTC
CDR3: CASSETSGGLKNIQYF

D: NA
J: TRBJ2-1
V: TRBV27
size: NA
DNA: TGTGCCAGCAGTTTGAGAGGGAGGGGGGCCTACAATGAGCAGTTCTTC
CDR3: CASSLRGRGAYNEQFF

D: NA
J: TRBJ1-1
V: TRBV4-2
size: once
DNA: TGTGCCAGCAGCCCAGACCAGGGAACGAACACTGAAGCTTTCTTT
CDR3: CASSPDQGTNTEAFF

D: TRBD1
J: TRBJ1-2
V: TRBV27
size: NA
DNA: TGTGCCAGCAGCCTTACAGACAGGGGCCGGAGAGGCTACACCTTC
CDR3: CASSLTDRGRRGYTF

D: TRBD1
J: TRBJ2-1
V: TRBV30
size: NA
DNA: TGTGCCTGGAGTGTCAAGACAGGGGGCAATGAGCAGTTCTTC
CDR3: CAWSVKTGGNEQFF

D: NA
J: TRBJ1-2
V: TRBV10-3
size: NA
DNA: TGTGCCATCAGTCAGGGTAGGGACACGGAACTGAACTTC
CDR3: CAISQGRDTELNF

D: NA
J: TRBJ1-4
V: TRBV19
size: NA
DNA: TGTGCCAGTAGTATAAGTTTCAGGGCAACATATGAAAAACTGTTTTTT
CDR3: CASSISFRATYEKLFF

D: NA
J: TRBJ2-2
V: TRBV7-9
size: NA
DNA: TGTGCCAGCAGCTTGACATCCACCGGGGAGCTGTTTTTT
CDR3: CASSLTSTGELFF

D: NA
J: TRBJ2-7
V: TRBV10-1
size: NA
DNA: TGCGCCAGCAGTGAGACCCTAGGTCCCTACGAGCAGTACTTC
CDR3: CASSETLGPYEQYF

D: NA
J: TRBJ1-5
V: TRBV10-2
size: NA
DNA: TGCGCCAGCGCCTTGGGCGCCAATCAGCCCCAGCATTTT
CDR3: CASALGANQPQHF

D: NA
J: TRBJ2-5
V: TRBV7-7
size: NA
DNA: TGTGCCAGCAGTCGAGGCATCAGGGCGGATTTTGAGGAGACCCAGTACTTC
CDR3: CASSRGIRADFEETQYF

D: NA
J: TRBJ2-3
V: TRBV19
size: NA
DNA: TGTGCCAGTAGTACTAGCATGAACACAGATACGCAGTATTTT
CDR3: CASSTSMNTDTQYF

D: TRBD2
J: TRBJ2-1
V: TRBV7-8
size: NA
DNA: TGTGCCAGCAGCTTAGTGGCGGGAGCCTACAATGAGCAGTTCTTC
CDR3: CASSLVAGAYNEQFF

D: NA
J: TRBJ2-3
V: TRBV7-9
size: NA
DNA: TGTGCCAGCAGCTTAGGTTTAGCGCCCCAACACACAGATACGCAGTATTTT
CDR3: CASSLGLAPQHTDTQYF

D: TRBD1
J: TRBJ2-1
V: TRBV27
size: NA
DNA: TGTGCCAGCAGTCTGACGACAGGGTTGGGTGAGCAGTTCTTC
CDR3: CASSLTTGLGEQFF

D: TRBD1
J: TRBJ1-2
V: TRBV7-9
size: NA
DNA: TGTGCCAGCAGCTCGGAGACAGGGGAAGGCTATGGCTACACCTTC
CDR3: CASSSETGEGYGYTF

D: TRBD2
J: TRBJ2-7
V: TRBV13
size: once
DNA: TGTGCCAGCAGCGCGCGACTAGCGGGATACTACGAGCAGTACTTC
CDR3: CASSARLAGYYEQYF

D: NA
J: TRBJ2-3
V: TRBV28
size: NA
DNA: TGTGCCAGCAGTTTTGGCGCGGGACGCACAGATACGCAGTATTTT
CDR3: CASSFGAGRTDTQYF

D: TRBD2
J: TRBJ2-5
V: TRBV27
size: NA
DNA: TGTGCCAGCAGTCGAACCCCGACTAGCGGGAGTAAGGAGACCCAGTACTTC
CDR3: CASSRTPTSGSKETQYF

D: TRBD1
J: TRBJ2-1
V: TRBV15
size: NA
DNA: TGTGCCACCAGCAGCCGCGACAGGGGGAATGAGCAGTTCTTC
CDR3: CATSSRDRGNEQFF

D: NA
J: TRBJ1-4
V: TRBV7-9
size: NA
DNA: TGTGCCAGCAGCTCGGGGGGATGGTCGGATGAAAAACTGTTTTTT
CDR3: CASSSGGWSDEKLFF

D: NA
J: TRBJ2-3
V: TRBV5-1
size: NA
DNA: TGCGCCAGCAGCTTGAGCAGGCTCAGCACAGATACGCAGTATTTT
CDR3: CASSLSRLSTDTQYF

D: TRBD2
J: TRBJ2-2
V: TRBV2
size: once
DNA: TGTGCCAGCAGTGATAGCGGGACCGGGGAGCTGTTTTTT
CDR3: CASSDSGTGELFF

D: NA
J: TRBJ2-4
V: TRBV29-1
size: NA
DNA: TGCAGCGTTGCCGGGACACAAAAAAACATTCAGTACTTC
CDR3: CSVAGTQKNIQYF

D: TRBD1
J: TRBJ2-1
V: TRBV2
size: once
DNA: TGTGCCAGCAGTGAAGTCGGGACAGGGCTCGATGAGCAGTTCTTC
CDR3: CASSEVGTGLDEQFF